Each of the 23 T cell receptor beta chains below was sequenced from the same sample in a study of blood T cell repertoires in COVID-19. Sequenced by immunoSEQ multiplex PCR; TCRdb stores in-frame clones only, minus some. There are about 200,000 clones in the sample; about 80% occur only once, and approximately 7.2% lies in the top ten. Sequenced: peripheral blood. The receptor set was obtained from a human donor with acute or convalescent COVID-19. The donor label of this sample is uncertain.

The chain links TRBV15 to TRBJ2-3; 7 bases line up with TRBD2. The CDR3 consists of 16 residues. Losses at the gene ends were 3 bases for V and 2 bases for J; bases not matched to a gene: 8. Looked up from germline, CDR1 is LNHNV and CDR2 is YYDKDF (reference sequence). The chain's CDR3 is CATSRPAGTNTDTQYF. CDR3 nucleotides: TGTGCCACCAGCAGGCCAGCAGGGACTAACACAGATACGCAGTATTTT.

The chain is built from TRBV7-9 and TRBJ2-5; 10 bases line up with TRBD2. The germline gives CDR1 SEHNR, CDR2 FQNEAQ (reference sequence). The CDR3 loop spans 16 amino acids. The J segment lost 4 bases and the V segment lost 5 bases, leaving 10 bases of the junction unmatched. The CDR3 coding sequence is TGTGCCAGCAGCCCAATAGCGGGAGGTAGAGGAGAGACCCAGTACTTC. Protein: CASSPIAGGRGETQYF.

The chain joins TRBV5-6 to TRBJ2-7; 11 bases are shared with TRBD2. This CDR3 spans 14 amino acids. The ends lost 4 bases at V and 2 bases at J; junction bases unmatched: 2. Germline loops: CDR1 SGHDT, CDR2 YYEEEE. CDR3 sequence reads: CASSDSGRAYEQYF. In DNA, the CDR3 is TGTGCCAGCAGCGATAGCGGGAGGGCCTACGAGCAGTACTTC.

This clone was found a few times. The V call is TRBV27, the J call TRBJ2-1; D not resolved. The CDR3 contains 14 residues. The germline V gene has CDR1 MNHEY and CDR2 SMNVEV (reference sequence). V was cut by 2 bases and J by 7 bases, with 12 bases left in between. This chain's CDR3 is CASSLRLSGNEQFF. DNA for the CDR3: TGTGCCAGCAGTTTAAGACTGTCGGGTAATGAGCAGTTCTTC.

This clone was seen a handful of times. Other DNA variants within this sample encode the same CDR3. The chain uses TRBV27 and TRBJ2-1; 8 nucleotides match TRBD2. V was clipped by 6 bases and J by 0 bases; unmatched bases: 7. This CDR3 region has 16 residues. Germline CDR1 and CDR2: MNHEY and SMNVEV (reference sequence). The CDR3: CASRLAGGSSYNEQFF. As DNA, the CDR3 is TGTGCCAGCAGACTTGCGGGGGGAAGCTCCTACAATGAGCAGTTCTTC.

The CDR3 bases are TGTGCCTGGAGCGGCGGGACTCAGCATGTTAAGCAGTACTTC. Translation gives CAWSGGTQHVKQYF. The V and J genes are TRBV30 and TRBJ2-7; possibly TRBD2 for D (6 bases). The V gene's germline CDR1 is GTSNPN and CDR2 SVGIG (reference sequence). V was shortened by 3 bases and J by 8 bases, with 20 bases between the two germline ends. CDR3 length: 14 amino acids.

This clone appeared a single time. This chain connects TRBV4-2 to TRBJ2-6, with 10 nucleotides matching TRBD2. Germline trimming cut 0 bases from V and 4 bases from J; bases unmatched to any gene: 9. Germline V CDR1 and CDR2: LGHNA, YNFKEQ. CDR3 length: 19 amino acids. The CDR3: CASSQDESGRAGGANVLTF. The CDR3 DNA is TGTGCCAGCAGCCAAGATGAGAGCGGGAGGGCCGGCGGGGCCAACGTCCTGACTTTC.

CDR3 protein: CASSGLTSYEQYF. CDR3 coding DNA: TGTGCCAGCAGCGGACTAACCTCCTACGAGCAGTACTTC. The V gene is TRBV2, the J gene TRBJ2-7, with a tentative D call TRBD2 (6 bases). The V end was cut by 6 bases, the J end by 0 bases, with 9 bases between. Per the germline V gene, CDR1 is SNHLY and CDR2 is FYNNEI. The CDR3 covers 13 residues.

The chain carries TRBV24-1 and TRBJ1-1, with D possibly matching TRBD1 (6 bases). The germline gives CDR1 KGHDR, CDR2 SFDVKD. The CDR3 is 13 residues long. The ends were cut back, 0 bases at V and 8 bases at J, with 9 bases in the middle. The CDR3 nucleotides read TGTGCCACCAGTGATTTGTACGGGACAGAAGCTTTCTTT. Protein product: CATSDLYGTEAFF.

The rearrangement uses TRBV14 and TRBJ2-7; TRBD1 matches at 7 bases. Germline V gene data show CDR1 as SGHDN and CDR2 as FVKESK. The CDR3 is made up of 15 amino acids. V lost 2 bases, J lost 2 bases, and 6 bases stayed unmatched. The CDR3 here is CASSQLRDSPYEQYF. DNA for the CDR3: TGTGCCAGCAGCCAACTCCGGGACAGTCCCTACGAGCAGTACTTC.

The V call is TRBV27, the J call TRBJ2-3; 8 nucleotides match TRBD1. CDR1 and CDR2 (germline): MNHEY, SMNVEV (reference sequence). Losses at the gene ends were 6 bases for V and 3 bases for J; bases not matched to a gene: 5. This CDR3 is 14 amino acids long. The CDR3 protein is CASRIRGRTDTQYF. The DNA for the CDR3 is TGTGCCAGCAGGATCAGGGGGCGGACAGATACGCAGTATTTT.

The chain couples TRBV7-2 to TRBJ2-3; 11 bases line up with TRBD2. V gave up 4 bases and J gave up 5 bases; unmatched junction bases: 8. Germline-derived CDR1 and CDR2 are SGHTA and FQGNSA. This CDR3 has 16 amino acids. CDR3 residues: CASSSQPSGRLDTQYF. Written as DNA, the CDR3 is TGTGCCAGCAGCTCACAGCCTAGCGGGAGGTTAGATACGCAGTATTTT. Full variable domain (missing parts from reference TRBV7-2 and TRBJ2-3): GAGVSQSPSNKVTEKGKDVELRCDPISGHTALYWYRQSLGQGLEFLIYFQGNSAPDKSGLPSDRFSAERTGGSVSTLTIQRTQQEDSAVYLCASSSQPSGRLDTQYFGPGTRLTVL.

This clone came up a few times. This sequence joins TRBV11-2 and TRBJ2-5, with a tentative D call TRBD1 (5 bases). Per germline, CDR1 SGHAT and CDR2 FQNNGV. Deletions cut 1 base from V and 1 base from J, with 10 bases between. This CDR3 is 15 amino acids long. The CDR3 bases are TGTGCCAGCAGCTTAGGGAGCAGGGTCCAAGAGACCCAGTACTTC. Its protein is CASSLGSRVQETQYF.

Written as DNA, the CDR3 is TGTGCCAGCTCGGGGGATAACTATGGCTACACCTTC. As protein: CASSGDNYGYTF. This chain connects TRBV2 to TRBJ1-2, with a tentative D call TRBD1 (5 bases). Deletions cut 8 bases from V and 1 base from J, with 8 bases between. Germline-derived CDR1 and CDR2 are SNHLY and FYNNEI. The CDR3 is made up of 12 amino acids.

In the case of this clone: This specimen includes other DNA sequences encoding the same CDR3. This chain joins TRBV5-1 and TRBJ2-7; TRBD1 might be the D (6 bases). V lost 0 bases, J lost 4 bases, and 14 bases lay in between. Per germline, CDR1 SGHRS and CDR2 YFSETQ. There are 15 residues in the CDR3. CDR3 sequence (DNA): TGCGCCAGCAGCTTGGTTCCAGGGGCGTCTTACGAGCAGTACTTC. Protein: CASSLVPGASYEQYF.

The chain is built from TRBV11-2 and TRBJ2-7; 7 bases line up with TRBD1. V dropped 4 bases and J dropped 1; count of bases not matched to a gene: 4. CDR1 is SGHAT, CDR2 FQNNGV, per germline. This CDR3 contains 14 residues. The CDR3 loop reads CASSSARGSYEQYF. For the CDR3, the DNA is TGTGCCAGCAGCTCCGCCAGGGGGTCCTACGAGCAGTACTTC.

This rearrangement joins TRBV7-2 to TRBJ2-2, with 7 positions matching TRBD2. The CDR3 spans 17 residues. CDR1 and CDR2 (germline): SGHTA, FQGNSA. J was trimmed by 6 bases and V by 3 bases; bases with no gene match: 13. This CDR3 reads CASSFVGTASGAGELFF. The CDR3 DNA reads TGTGCCAGCAGCTTCGTAGGTACGGCTAGCGGCGCCGGGGAGCTGTTTTTT.

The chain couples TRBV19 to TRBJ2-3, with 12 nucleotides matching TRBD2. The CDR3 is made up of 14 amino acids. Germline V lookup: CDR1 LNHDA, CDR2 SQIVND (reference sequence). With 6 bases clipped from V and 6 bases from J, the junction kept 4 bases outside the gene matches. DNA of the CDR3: TGTGCCAGTAGGACTAGCGGGAGTTTGGATACGCAGTATTTT. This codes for CASRTSGSLDTQYF.

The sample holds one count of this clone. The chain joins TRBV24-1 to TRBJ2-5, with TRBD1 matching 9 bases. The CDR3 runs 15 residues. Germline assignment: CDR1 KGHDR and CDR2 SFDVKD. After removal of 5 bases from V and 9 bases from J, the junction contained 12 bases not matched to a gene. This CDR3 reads CATSGVGTGSGAQYF. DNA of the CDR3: TGTGCCACCAGTGGCGTCGGGACAGGGTCTGGGGCCCAGTACTTC.

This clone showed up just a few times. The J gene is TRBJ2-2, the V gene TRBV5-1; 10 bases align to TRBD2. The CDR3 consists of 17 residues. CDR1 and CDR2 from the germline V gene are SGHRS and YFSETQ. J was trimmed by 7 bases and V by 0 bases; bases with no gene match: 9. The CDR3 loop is CASSLALAGTLGGELFF. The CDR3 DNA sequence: TGCGCCAGCAGCTTGGCACTAGCGGGAACCCTAGGCGGGGAGCTGTTTTTT.

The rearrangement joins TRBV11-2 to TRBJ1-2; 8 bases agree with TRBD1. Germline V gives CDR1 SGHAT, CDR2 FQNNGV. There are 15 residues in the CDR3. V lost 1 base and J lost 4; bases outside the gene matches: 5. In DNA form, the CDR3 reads TGTGCCAGCAGCTTAGCAGGGGGCAAAAGCTATGGCTACACCTTC. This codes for CASSLAGGKSYGYTF.

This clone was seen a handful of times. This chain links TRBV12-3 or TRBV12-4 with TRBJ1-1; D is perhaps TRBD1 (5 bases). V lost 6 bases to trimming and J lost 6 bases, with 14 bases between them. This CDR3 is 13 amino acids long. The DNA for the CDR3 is TGTGCCAGCAGACCGGGCCCCAGGGCTGAAGCTTTCTTT. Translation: CASRPGPRAEAFF.

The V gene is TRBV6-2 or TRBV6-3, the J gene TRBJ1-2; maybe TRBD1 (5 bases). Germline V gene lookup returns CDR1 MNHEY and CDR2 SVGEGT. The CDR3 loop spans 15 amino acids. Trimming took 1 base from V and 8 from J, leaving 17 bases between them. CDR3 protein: CASSYWLRTSGGYTF. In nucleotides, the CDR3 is TGTGCCAGCAGTTACTGGCTCCGGACATCTGGGGGCTACACCTTC.